The clone carrying this T cell receptor (beta chain) was observed a single time. The antigen is unknown. The sample holds other DNA sequences that translate to the same CDR3. Germline V gene sequence: CDR1 SGHTA, CDR2 FQGNSA. This CDR3 spans 15 amino acids. Trimming cost V 5 bases and J 1 base; bases outside gene matches: 2. This entry belongs to a study of shared clonotypes between healthy human individuals. Overall study results and limits: Sequencing depth was a factor that was expected to affect clonotype sharing among donors.

Deep-level assay runs were performed. Method: immunoSEQ multiplex PCR; TCRdb's copy keeps in-frame clones and lacks some. The sample yields approximately 470,000 clones, approximately 80% seen once. Unsorted samples, those not sorted, used approximately 100 million PBMCs for genomic DNA. Sequences were obtained from PBMCs. The clonotype comes from a middle-aged woman in good health. Some clones in this sample may be carry-over from other donors' samples. This sequence joins TRBV7-2 and TRBJ2-3; 11 bases line up with TRBD2. CDR3 sequence reads: CASSRLAGRTDTQYF. DNA for the CDR3: TGTGCCAGCAGCAGACTAGCGGGACGCACAGATACGCAGTATTTT.